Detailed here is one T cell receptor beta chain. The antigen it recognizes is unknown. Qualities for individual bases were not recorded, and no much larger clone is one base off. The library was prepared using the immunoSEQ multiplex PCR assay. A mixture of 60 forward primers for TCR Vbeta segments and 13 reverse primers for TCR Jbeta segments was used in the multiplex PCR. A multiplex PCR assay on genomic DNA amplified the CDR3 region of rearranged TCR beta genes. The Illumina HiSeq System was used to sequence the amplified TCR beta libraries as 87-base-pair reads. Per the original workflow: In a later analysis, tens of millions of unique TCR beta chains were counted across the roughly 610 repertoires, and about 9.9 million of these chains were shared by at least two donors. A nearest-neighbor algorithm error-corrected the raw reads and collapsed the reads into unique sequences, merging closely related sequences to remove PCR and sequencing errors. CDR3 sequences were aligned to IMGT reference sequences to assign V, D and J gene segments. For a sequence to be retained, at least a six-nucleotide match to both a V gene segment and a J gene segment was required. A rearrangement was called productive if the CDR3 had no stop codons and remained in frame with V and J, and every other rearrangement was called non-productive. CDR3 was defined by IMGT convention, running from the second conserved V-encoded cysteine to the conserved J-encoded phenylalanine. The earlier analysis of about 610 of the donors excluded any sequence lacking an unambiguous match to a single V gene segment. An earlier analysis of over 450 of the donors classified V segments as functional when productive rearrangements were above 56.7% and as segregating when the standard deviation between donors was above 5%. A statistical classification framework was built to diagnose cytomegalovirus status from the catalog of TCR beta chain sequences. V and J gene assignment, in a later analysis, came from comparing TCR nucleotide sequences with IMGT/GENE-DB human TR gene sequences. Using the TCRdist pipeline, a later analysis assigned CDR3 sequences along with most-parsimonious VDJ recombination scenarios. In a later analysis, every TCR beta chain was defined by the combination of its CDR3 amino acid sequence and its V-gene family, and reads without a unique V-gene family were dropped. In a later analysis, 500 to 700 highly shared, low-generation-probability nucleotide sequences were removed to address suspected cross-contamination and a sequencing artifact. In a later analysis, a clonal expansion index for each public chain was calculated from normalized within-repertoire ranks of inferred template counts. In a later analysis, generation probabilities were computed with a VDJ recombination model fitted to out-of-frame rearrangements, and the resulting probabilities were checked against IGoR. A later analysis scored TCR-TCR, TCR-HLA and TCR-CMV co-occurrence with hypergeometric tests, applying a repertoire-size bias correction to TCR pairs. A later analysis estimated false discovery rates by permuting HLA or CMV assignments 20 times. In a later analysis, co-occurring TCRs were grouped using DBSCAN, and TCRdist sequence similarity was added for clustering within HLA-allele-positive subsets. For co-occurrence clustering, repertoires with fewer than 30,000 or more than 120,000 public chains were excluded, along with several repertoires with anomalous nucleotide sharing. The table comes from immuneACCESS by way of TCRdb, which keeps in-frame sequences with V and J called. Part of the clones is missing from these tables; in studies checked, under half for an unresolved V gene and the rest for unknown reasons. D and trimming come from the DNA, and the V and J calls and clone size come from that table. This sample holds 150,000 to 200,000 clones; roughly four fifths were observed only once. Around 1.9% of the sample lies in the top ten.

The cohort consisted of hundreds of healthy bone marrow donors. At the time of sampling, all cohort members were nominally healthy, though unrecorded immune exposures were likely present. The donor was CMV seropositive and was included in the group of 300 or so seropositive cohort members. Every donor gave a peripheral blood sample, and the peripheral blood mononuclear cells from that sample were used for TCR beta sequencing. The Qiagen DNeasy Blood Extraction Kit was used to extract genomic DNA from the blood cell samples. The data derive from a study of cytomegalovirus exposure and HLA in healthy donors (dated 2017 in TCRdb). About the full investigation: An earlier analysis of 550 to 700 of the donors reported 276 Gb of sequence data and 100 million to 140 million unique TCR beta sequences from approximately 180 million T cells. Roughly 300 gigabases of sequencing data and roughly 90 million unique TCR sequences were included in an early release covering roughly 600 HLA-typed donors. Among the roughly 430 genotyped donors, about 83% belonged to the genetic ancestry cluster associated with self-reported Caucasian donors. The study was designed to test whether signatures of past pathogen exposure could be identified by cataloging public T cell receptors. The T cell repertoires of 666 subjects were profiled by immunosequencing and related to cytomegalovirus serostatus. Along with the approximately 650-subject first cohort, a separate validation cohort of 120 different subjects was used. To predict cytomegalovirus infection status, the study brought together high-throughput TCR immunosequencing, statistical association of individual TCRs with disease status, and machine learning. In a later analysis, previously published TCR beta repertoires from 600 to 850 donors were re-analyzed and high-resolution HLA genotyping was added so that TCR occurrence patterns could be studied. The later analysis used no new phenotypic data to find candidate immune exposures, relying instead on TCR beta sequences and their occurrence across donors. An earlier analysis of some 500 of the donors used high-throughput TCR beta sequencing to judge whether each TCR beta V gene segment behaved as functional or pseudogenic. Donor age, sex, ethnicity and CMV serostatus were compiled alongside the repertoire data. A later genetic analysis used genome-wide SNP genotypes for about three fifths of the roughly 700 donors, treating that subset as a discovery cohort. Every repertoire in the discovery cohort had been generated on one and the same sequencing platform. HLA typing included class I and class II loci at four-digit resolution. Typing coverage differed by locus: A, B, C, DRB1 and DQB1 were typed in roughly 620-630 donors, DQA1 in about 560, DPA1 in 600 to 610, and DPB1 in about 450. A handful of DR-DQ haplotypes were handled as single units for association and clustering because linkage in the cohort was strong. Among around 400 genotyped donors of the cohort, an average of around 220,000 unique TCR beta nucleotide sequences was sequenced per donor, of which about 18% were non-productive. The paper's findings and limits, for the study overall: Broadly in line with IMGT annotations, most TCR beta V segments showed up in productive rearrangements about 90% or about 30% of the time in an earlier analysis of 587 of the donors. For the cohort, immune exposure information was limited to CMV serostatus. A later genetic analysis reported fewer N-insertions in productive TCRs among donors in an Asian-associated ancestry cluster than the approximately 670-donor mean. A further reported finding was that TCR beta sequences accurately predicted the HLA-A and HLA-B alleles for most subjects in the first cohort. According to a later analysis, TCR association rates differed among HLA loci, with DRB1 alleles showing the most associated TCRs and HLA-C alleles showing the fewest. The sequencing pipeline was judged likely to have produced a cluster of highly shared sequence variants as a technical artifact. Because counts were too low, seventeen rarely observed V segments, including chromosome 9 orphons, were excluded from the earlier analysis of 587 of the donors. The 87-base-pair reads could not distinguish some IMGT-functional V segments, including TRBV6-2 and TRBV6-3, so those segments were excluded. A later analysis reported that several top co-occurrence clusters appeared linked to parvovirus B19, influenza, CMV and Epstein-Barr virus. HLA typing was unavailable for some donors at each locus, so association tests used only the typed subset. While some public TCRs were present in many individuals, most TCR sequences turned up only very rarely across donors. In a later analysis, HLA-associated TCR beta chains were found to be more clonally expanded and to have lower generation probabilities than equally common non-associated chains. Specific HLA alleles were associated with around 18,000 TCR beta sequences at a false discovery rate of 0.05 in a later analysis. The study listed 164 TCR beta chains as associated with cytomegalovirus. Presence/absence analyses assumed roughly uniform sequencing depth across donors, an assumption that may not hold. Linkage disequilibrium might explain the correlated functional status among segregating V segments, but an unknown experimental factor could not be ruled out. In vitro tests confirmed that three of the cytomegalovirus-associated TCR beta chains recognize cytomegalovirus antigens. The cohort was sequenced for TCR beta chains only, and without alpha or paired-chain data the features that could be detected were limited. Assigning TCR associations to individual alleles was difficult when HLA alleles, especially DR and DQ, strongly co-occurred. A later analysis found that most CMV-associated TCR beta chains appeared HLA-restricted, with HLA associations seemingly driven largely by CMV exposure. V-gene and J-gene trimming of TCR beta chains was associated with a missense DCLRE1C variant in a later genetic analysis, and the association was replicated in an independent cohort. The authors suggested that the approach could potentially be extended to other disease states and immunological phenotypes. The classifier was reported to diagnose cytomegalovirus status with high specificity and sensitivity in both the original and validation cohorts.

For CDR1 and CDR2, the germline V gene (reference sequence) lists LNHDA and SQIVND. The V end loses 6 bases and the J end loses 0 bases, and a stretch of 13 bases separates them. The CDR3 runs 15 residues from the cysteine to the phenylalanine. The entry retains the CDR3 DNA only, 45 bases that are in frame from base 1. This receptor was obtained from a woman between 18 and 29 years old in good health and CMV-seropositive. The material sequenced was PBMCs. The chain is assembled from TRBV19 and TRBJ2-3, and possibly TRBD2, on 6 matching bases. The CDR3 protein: CASRTGLASTDTQYF. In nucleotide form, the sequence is TGTGCCAGTAGGACGGGACTGGCTAGCACAGATACGCAGTATTTT.